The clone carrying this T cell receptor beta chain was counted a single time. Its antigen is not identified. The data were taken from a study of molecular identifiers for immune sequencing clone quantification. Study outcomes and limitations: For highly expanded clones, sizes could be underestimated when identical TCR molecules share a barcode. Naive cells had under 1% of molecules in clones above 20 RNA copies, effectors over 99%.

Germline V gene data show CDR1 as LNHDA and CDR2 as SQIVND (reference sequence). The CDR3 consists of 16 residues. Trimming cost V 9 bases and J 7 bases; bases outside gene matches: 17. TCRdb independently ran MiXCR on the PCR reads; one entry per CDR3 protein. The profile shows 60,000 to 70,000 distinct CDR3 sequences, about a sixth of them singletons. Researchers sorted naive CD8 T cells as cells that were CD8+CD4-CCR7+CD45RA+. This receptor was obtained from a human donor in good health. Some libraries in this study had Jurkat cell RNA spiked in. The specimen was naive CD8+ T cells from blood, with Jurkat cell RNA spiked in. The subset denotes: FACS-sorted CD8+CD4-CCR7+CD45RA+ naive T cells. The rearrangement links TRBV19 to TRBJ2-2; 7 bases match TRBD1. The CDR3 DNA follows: TGTGCCAGCACAGGGACCGGGACAGAATACAACGGGGAGCTGTTTTTT. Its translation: CASTGTGTEYNGELFF.